This TCR beta chain was captured in a study of OX40 agonist ivuxolimab in advanced cancers. Looking at the study overall: With a range of roughly 20 to 80, age averaged about 59 years, and about 83% were male.

Only in-frame clones appear in the TCRdb table, and some are missing; sequencing was by immunoSEQ multiplex PCR. This table has tens of thousands of clones, 65% to 90% appearing once. About this clone itself: The target antigen is unknown.

Germline V CDR1 and CDR2: SNHLY, FYNNEI. The CDR3 is made up of 11 amino acids. Trimming took off 9 bases at V and 0 bases at J, with 5 bases between the two ends. Whole-study results and caveats: More expanded clones were seen, on average, in CD8+ T cells than in CD4+.

The source material was CD4+ or CD8+ T cells sorted from blood, sampled in a trial of the OX40 agonist ivuxolimab. This receptor was obtained from an adult with an advanced solid tumor such as melanoma, head and neck, liver or kidney cancer. This sequence joins TRBV2 and TRBJ1-2; unclear D gene. The CDR3 DNA is TGTGCCAGTCAGGCTAACTATGGCTACACCTTC. This gives the protein CASQANYGYTF.